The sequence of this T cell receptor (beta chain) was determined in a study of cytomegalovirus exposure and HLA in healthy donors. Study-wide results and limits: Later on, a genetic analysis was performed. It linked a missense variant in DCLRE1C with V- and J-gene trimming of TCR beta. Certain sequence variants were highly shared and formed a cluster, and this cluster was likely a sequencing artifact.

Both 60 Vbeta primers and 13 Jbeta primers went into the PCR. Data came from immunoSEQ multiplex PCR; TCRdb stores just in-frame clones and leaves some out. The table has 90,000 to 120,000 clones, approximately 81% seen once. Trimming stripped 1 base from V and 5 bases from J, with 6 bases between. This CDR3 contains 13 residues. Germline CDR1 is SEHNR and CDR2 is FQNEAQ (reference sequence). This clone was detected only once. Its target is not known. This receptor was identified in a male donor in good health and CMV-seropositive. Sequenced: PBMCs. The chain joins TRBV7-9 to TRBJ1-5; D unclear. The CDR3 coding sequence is TGTGCCAGCAGCTTAGGAGGGTATCAGCCCCAGCATTTT. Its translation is CASSLGGYQPQHF.